This T cell receptor beta chain was found in a study of shared clonotypes between healthy human individuals. The CDR3 extends over 15 amino acids. Germline V lookup: CDR1 MNHNS, CDR2 SASEGT. The germline V and J ends were trimmed by 11 bases and 2 bases, with 22 bases remaining between them. It was CD45RO-negative cells, positively selected for CCR7, that made up naive CD8 cells, with terminally differentiated effector memory CD45RA+ cells excluded. The sorted-subset replicate PCRs were given around 190 ng DNA, which is 30,000 or so T cell genomes. Authors' analysis steps: Filtering differed, since immunoSEQ gave only junction sequences and no quality scores. Assay: immunoSEQ multiplex PCR; the TCRdb copy retains only in-frame clones and omits some. V and J calls and clone size follow that table, whereas D and trimming were derived from the DNA. Of more than 2 million clones listed, around 95% are singletons.

J is TRBJ2-7 and V is TRBV6-1; TRBD2 is a possible D gene (5 bases). This clonotype originated in a man younger than 30 in good health. Some clones in this sample may be carry-over from other donors' samples. Sequencing input: naive CD8+ T cells from PBMCs. The CDR3, as DNA: TGTGCCGGGAGAGGTGGAGAGTTTGAGACCTACGAGCAGTACTTC. It encodes CAGRGGEFETYEQYF.